This T cell receptor (beta chain) came from a study of identical twins. Findings and caveats of the study: Partly confounded zero-insertion analyses could result from invariant MAIT and iNKT cells.

This clonotype was found many times. Antigen: not known. Healthy Caucasians made up all donors. TCRdb analysed the 5' RACE reads with MiXCR anew, one entry per CDR3 protein. The repertoire consists of a few hundred thousand distinct CDR3 sequences, with 10% to 13% occurring once and the leading ten covering over 8%. This CDR3 has 15 amino acids. After removal of 5 bases from V and 7 bases from J, the junction contained 15 bases not matched to a gene. CDR1 is DFQATT and CDR2 is SNEGSKA in the germline V gene (reference sequence). The sample taken for sequencing was memory T cells sorted from blood. This sequence originates from a man aged 50 to 59 in good health. The chain carries TRBV20-1 and TRBJ2-7; 9 bases line up with TRBD1. The CDR3 DNA reads TGCAGTGCTGGGGCAATGGGACAGGGTGCGATGGAGCAGTACTTC. Protein: CSAGAMGQGAMEQYF.